The clone carrying this TCR beta chain turned up a few times. V dropped 3 bases and J dropped 3 bases, with 15 bases sitting between them. Germline V lookup: CDR1 SGHTA, CDR2 FQGNSA. This CDR3 has 15 amino acids. This sample stems from a study of blood T cell repertoires in COVID-19. Overall study: Sample material is recorded as cDNA or gDNA derived from T cells, B-cell-depleted T cells, or PBMCs.

As processed by the authors: Amplification of reference gene primers was used by the study to estimate nucleated cell counts. Assay used: immunoSEQ multiplex PCR; TCRdb lists only in-frame clones, some missing. Clonal size and the V and J genes are those of that table, whereas D and trimming came from the DNA. The sample has 250,000 to 300,000 clones, 87% seen once; the top ten hold around 2.2%. The V and J genes are TRBV7-2 and TRBJ2-7; D may be TRBD2 (6 bases). Sequencing was done on a sample of peripheral blood. The TCR originated in a woman between 50 and 59 years old who had recovered from COVID-19. CDR3 sequence reads: CASSFRTNRIYEQYF. CDR3 bases: TGTGCCAGCAGCTTTCGGACTAACCGAATCTACGAGCAGTACTTC.